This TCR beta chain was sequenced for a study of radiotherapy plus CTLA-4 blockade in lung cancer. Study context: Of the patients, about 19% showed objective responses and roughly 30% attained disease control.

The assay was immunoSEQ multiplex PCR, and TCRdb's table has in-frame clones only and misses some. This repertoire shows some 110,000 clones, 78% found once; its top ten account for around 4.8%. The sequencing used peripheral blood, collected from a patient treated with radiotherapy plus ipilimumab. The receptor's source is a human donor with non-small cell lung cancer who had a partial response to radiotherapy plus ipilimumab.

The CDR3 loop is CASKRTSGMTGELFF. DNA of the CDR3: TGTGCCAGCAAAAGGACTAGCGGGATGACCGGGGAGCTGTTTTTT. This rearrangement joins TRBV28 to TRBJ2-2; TRBD2 matches at 12 bases. The CDR3 spans 15 residues. Germline V lookup: CDR1 MDHEN, CDR2 SYDVKM. V was clipped by 7 bases and J by 5 bases; unmatched bases: 5. Combining the CDR3 with reference TRBV28 and TRBJ2-2 gives the whole variable domain DVKVTQSSRYLVKRTGEKVFLECVQDMDHENMFWYRQDPGLGLRLIYFSYDVKMKEKGDIPEGYSVSREKKERFSLILESASTNQTSMYLCASKRTSGMTGELFFGEGSRLTVL.